Shown below are 28 T cell receptor beta chains from a single sample sequenced in a study of control samples from healthy donors and cancer patients. Measured with immunoSEQ multiplex PCR; TCRdb has only the in-frame clones, and not every one. Among about 39,000 clones listed, over 70% were seen once. The sample was PBMCs. The source of these receptors is an older woman with lung cancer.

The chain links TRBV28 to TRBJ1-1; tentative D call: TRBD1 (6 bases). The CDR3 is 15 amino acids. Trimming cost V 5 bases and J 0 bases, with 13 bases left between them. Germline CDR1 is MDHEN and CDR2 is SYDVKM. Written as DNA, the CDR3 is TGTGCCAGCAGTATACAGACAGGTTTGAACACTGAAGCTTTCTTT. Residues: CASSIQTGLNTEAFF.

This chain joins TRBV27 and TRBJ2-2; 7 nucleotides match TRBD2. Germline V gene sequence: CDR1 MNHEY, CDR2 SMNVEV (reference sequence). This CDR3 has 15 residues. V shed 3 bases, J shed 0 bases, and the junction held 1 base outside the gene matches. The chain's CDR3 is CASSFAGANTGELFF. Here the CDR3 DNA reads TGTGCCAGCAGTTTTGCGGGGGCGAACACCGGGGAGCTGTTTTTT.

This clone was seen just once. The chain employs TRBV9 and TRBJ2-3; D not certain. Germline loops: CDR1 SGDLS, CDR2 YYNGEE. The CDR3 sequence is 12 residues long. V was trimmed by 2 bases and J by 5 bases, leaving 6 bases between them. In DNA, the CDR3 is TGTGCCAGCAGCGTTAATGGAGATACGCAGTATTTT. Protein product: CASSVNGDTQYF.

J is TRBJ2-1 and V is TRBV29-1; unclear D gene. From germline, CDR1 is SQVTM and CDR2 ANQGSEA. The CDR3 sequence is 14 residues long. V gave up 7 bases and J gave up 3 bases, with 16 bases separating them. CDR3 DNA: TGCAGCGCCACCGACTCCAAGGGCTACAATGAGCAGTTCTTC. Translation gives CSATDSKGYNEQFF.

This sequence joins TRBV19 and TRBJ1-1, with 7 bases fitting TRBD1. Trimming removed 6 bases from V and 4 bases from J; junction bases left unmatched: 11. This CDR3 spans 15 amino acids. Germline lookup yields CDR1 LNHDA and CDR2 SQIVND (reference sequence). CDR3 protein: CASSITHTGATEAFF. Here the CDR3 DNA reads TGTGCCAGTAGCATTACACATACAGGGGCCACTGAAGCTTTCTTT. Supplemented by reference TRBV19 and TRBJ1-1, the full variable domain reads DGGITQSPKYLFRKEGQNVTLSCEQNLNHDAMYWYRQDPGQGLRLIYYSQIVNDFQKGDIAEGYSVSREKKESFPLTVTSAQKNPTAFYLCASSITHTGATEAFFGQGTRLTVV.

The V and J genes are TRBV6-5 and TRBJ2-1; TRBD2 might be the D (5 bases). The CDR3 has 13 residues. V gave up 7 bases and J gave up 9 bases, with 16 bases separating them. Per germline, CDR1 MNHEY and CDR2 SVGAGI. The CDR3 region is CASTRMRVSEQFF. In DNA form, the CDR3 reads TGTGCCAGCACTCGAATGAGGGTCAGTGAGCAGTTCTTC.

This clone came up once. The V and J genes are TRBV20-1 and TRBJ1-1; the match to TRBD1 covers 7 bases. This CDR3 has 10 amino acids. The junction had 1 base not matched to a gene; V was cut back by 4 bases and J by 8 bases. Germline V gene sequence: CDR1 DFQATT, CDR2 SNEGSKA (reference sequence). CDR3 amino acids: CSAKGQEAFF. CDR3 coding DNA: TGCAGTGCTAAGGGACAGGAAGCTTTCTTT.

The chain is built from TRBV30 and TRBJ1-4, with 7 positions matching TRBD1. The junction had 6 bases not matched to a gene; V was cut back by 0 bases and J by 8 bases. Germline V gene lookup returns CDR1 GTSNPN and CDR2 SVGIG (reference sequence). This CDR3 contains 14 residues. The CDR3 sequence is CAWSVQGNGEKLFF. CDR3 sequence (DNA): TGTGCCTGGAGTGTACAGGGGAACGGCGAAAAACTGTTTTTT.

The rearrangement links TRBV19 to TRBJ1-6; D possibly corresponds to TRBD1 (5 bases). V was shortened by 8 bases and J by 1 base, with 15 bases between the two germline ends. Germline V gives CDR1 LNHDA, CDR2 SQIVND (reference sequence). This CDR3 region has 16 residues. The DNA for the CDR3 is TGTGCCAGTGGGGGTCCAGGGAATTCCTATAATTCACCCCTCCACTTT. Its protein product is CASGGPGNSYNSPLHF.

This clone has more than one count but fewer than ten. The chain has TRBV9 and TRBJ2-7; D unresolved. CDR1 and CDR2 (germline): SGDLS, YYNGEE. The CDR3 has 14 amino acids. Trimming removed 4 bases from V and 7 bases from J, with 18 bases in between. The CDR3 region is CASSPRTDLGEQYF. The CDR3 region has the DNA TGTGCCAGCAGCCCCCGGACGGACCTTGGAGAGCAGTACTTC.

This chain links TRBV19 with TRBJ1-3, with a possible D match to TRBD1 (6 bases). CDR1 LNHDA and CDR2 SQIVND come from the germline V gene (reference sequence). CDR3 length: 12 residues. V shed 5 bases and J shed 9 bases, with 11 bases lying between them. CDR3 DNA sequence: TGTGCCAGTAGTGAGGGGGTCCGCACCATATATTTT. Residues: CASSEGVRTIYF. Full variable domain (rest looked up from reference TRBV19 and TRBJ1-3): DGGITQSPKYLFRKEGQNVTLSCEQNLNHDAMYWYRQDPGQGLRLIYYSQIVNDFQKGDIAEGYSVSREKKESFPLTVTSAQKNPTAFYLCASSEGVRTIYFGEGSWLTVV.

This clone occurred a few times. The gene calls are TRBV9 and TRBJ2-1, with D unresolved. The CDR3 is 14 residues long. V lost 4 bases to trimming and J lost 0 bases, with 8 bases between them. Germline V lookup: CDR1 SGDLS, CDR2 YYNGEE. In DNA, the CDR3 is TGTGCCAGCAGCCCCTCCAACTCCTACAATGAGCAGTTCTTC. This codes for CASSPSNSYNEQFF.

This chain links TRBV9 with TRBJ1-3, with 7 bases aligning to TRBD1. With 3 bases clipped from V and 4 bases from J, the junction kept 10 bases outside the gene matches. Germline CDR1 reads SGDLS; CDR2 reads YYNGEE. The CDR3 spans 16 residues. The chain's CDR3 is CASSGQGLSTGNTIYF. CDR3 bases: TGTGCCAGCAGCGGACAGGGCCTTTCTACCGGAAACACCATATATTTT.

By sample share, this clone is medium-sized. The chain uses TRBV2 and TRBJ1-2, with 8 bases lining up with TRBD1. The CDR3 spans 14 residues. The trim removed 5 bases at V and 6 bases at J, leaving 8 bases unmatched. The germline gives CDR1 SNHLY, CDR2 FYNNEI. CDR3 amino acids: CASSIYPGGDGYTF. The DNA of the CDR3 is TGTGCCAGCAGTATTTACCCAGGGGGCGATGGCTACACCTTC.

The J gene is TRBJ1-1, the V gene TRBV29-1, with D unclear. Germline V CDR1 and CDR2: SQVTM, ANQGSEA. With 6 bases removed from V and 4 bases from J, the gap between germline ends came to 12 bases. CDR3 length equals 12 residues. In DNA form, the CDR3 reads TGCAGCGTGGTAGGGTATGTCACTGAAGCTTTCTTT. Translation: CSVVGYVTEAFF. The full variable domain, rest sourced from reference TRBV29-1 and TRBJ1-1, is SAVISQKPSRDICQRGTSLTIQCQVDSQVTMMFWYRQQPGQSLTLIATANQGSEATYESGFVIDKFPISRPNLTFSTLTVSNMSPEDSSIYLCSVVGYVTEAFFGQGTRLTVV.

As concerns this clone: Given a much more abundant clone one base away, this may be a read error. The gene calls are TRBV6-5 and TRBJ1-2; 8 bases fit TRBD1. Germline V gene data show CDR1 as MNHEY and CDR2 as SVGAGI. The CDR3 runs 14 residues. This chain's CDR3 is CASSRTGGRGGYIF. The CDR3 DNA reads TGTGCCAGCAGCCGAACAGGGGGAAGAGGCGGCTACATCTTC.

This clone has more than one count but fewer than ten. The genes are TRBV6-5 and TRBJ2-2; no clear D. The CDR3 sequence is 13 residues long. Per the germline V gene, CDR1 is MNHEY and CDR2 is SVGAGI. Trimming stripped 2 bases from V and 5 bases from J, with 6 bases between. The DNA of the CDR3 is TGTGCCAGCAGTTACCCCCATACCGGGGAGCTGTTTTTT. It encodes CASSYPHTGELFF.

In nucleotides, the CDR3 is TGTGCCAGCAGTTACTCGATAATGGGGACTGAAGCTTTCTTT. It yields the protein CASSYSIMGTEAFF. The V call is TRBV6-5, the J call TRBJ1-1; no definite D call. This CDR3 comprises 14 residues. CDR1 is MNHEY and CDR2 is SVGAGI in the germline V gene. V was trimmed by 0 bases and J by 5 bases, leaving 10 bases between them.

This clone was seen a single time. Written as DNA, the CDR3 is TGTGCCAGCTCACCGTTCTCTCGGGAGGGCACTGAAGCTTTCTTT. Encoded protein: CASSPFSREGTEAFF. V is TRBV18 and J is TRBJ1-1; D is ambiguous. V shed 3 bases and J shed 4 bases, with 15 bases lying between them. CDR3 length: 15 residues. Germline CDR1 and CDR2: KGHSH and LQKENI. Supplemented by reference TRBV18 and TRBJ1-1, the full variable domain reads NAGVMQNPRHLVRRRGQEARLRCSPMKGHSHVYWYRQLPEEGLKFMVYLQKENIIDESGMPKERFSAEFPKEGPSILRIQQVVRGDSAAYFCASSPFSREGTEAFFGQGTRLTVV.

In the case of this clone: Other DNA variants within this sample encode the same CDR3. V and J are TRBV11-2 and TRBJ2-6; D not certain. The CDR3 extends over 15 amino acids. Trimming cost V 4 bases and J 0 bases, with 7 bases left between them. CDR1 and CDR2 (germline): SGHAT, FQNNGV. The CDR3 region has the DNA TGTGCCAGCAGCTCTCAACTCTCTGGGGCCAACGTCCTGACTTTC. This sequence encodes CASSSQLSGANVLTF. Looking up the rest from reference TRBV11-2 and TRBJ2-6 gives the full variable domain: EAGVAQSPRYKIIEKRQSVAFWCNPISGHATLYWYQQILGQGPKLLIQFQNNGVVDDSQLPKDRFSAERLKGVDSTLKIQPAKLEDSAVYLCASSSQLSGANVLTFGAGSRLTVL.

The V call is TRBV7-9, the J call TRBJ1-1; 10 positions match TRBD1. The CDR3 contains 15 residues. CDR1 is SEHNR, CDR2 FQNEAQ, per germline (reference sequence). Trimming cost V 4 bases and J 4 bases; bases outside gene matches: 6. The CDR3 nucleotides are TGTGCCAGCAGCTCCAGACGACAGGGGGCCACTGAAGCTTTCTTT. This gives the protein CASSSRRQGATEAFF.

The gene calls are TRBV6-4 and TRBJ2-3; TRBD2 aligns across 13 bases. J gave up 4 bases and V 2 bases, and 0 bases lay outside the gene matches. The CDR3 consists of 15 residues. The germline V gene has CDR1 MRHNA and CDR2 SNTAGT. This chain's CDR3 is CASSDGTSGADTQYF. In DNA form, the CDR3 reads TGTGCCAGCAGTGACGGGACTAGCGGGGCAGATACGCAGTATTTT.

This rearrangement joins TRBV15 to TRBJ1-5, with a tentative D call TRBD1 (5 bases). Germline V lookup: CDR1 LNHNV, CDR2 YYDKDF (reference sequence). CDR3 size: 16 residues. V lost 0 bases and J 3 bases, leaving 12 bases between the germline ends. CDR3 amino acids: CATSREYPGLNQPQHF. CDR3 sequence (DNA): TGTGCCACCAGCAGAGAATACCCAGGGCTCAATCAGCCCCAGCATTTT.

This clone was seen a handful of times. This chain uses TRBV2 with TRBJ1-4; no clear D gene. This CDR3 spans 14 amino acids. The germline CDR1 and CDR2 sequences are SNHLY and FYNNEI. Trimming took off 4 bases at V and 5 bases at J, with 11 bases between the two ends. The CDR3 sequence is CASSATGLNEKLFF. CDR3 nucleotide sequence: TGTGCCAGCAGTGCGACGGGCCTCAATGAAAAACTGTTTTTT.

The chain uses TRBV27 and TRBJ1-5, with 8 nucleotides matching TRBD1. The CDR3 consists of 13 residues. With 4 bases clipped from V and 7 bases from J, the junction kept 3 bases outside the gene matches. Germline V CDR1 and CDR2: MNHEY, SMNVEV (reference sequence). The CDR3 loop reads CASSSYRGQPQHF. The DNA for the CDR3 is TGTGCCAGCAGTTCATACAGGGGGCAGCCCCAGCATTTT.

This chain uses TRBV6-5 with TRBJ2-7, with D possibly TRBD2 on 6 matching bases. This CDR3 has 14 amino acids. V lost 11 bases to trimming and J lost 4 bases, with 21 bases between them. Germline CDR1 reads MNHEY; CDR2 reads SVGAGI. The DNA for the CDR3 is TGTGCCTCCACGGGAGAGGGTGAGGGGTACGAGCAGTACTTC. Its translation is CASTGEGEGYEQYF.

This chain joins TRBV5-4 and TRBJ2-3; D is possibly TRBD1 (5 bases). CDR3 length: 14 amino acids. Germline CDR1 is SGHNT and CDR2 is YYREEE (reference sequence). Trimming took off 1 base at V and 1 base at J, with 7 bases between the two ends. The CDR3 loop reads CASSLPQGTDTQYF. CDR3 nucleotides: TGTGCCAGCAGCTTGCCACAGGGCACAGATACGCAGTATTTT.

The genes are TRBV5-4 and TRBJ2-5, with 9 bases matching TRBD2. The trim removed 5 bases at V and 2 bases at J, leaving 10 bases unmatched. The V gene's germline CDR1 is SGHNT and CDR2 YYREEE (reference sequence). The CDR3 is 16 amino acids. CDR3 bases: TGTGCCAGCAGAATTCAATTAGCGGGAGAGCAAGAGACCCAGTACTTC. Amino acid sequence: CASRIQLAGEQETQYF.